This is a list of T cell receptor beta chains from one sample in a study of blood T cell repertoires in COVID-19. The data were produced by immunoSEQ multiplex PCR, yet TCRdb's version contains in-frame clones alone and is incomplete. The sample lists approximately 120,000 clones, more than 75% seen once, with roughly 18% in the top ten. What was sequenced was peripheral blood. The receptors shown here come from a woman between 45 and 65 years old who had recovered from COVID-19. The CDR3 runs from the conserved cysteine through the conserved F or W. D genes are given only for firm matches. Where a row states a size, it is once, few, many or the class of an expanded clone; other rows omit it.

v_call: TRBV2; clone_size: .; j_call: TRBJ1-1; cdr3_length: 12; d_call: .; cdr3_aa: CASSMTGPDYFF; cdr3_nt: TGTGCCAGCAGTATGACAGGACCGGATTACTTCTTT
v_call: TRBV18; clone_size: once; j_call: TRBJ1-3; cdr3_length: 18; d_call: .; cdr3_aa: CASSPLIHRGGSGNTIYF; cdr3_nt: TGTGCCAGCTCACCACTGATTCACCGCGGGGGCTCTGGAAACACCATATATTTT
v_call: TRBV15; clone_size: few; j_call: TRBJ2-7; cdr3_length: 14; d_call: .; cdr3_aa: CATSPTFPPGEQYF; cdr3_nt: TGTGCCACCAGTCCCACATTTCCTCCCGGGGAGCAGTACTTC
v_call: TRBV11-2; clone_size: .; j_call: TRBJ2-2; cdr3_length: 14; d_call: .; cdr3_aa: CASSLAWEAGELFF; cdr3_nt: TGTGCCAGCAGCTTAGCGTGGGAGGCCGGGGAGCTGTTTTTT
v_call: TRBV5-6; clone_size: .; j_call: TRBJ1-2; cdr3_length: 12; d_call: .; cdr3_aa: CASSGEGRGYTF; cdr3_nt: TGTGCCAGCAGCGGGGAGGGCAGGGGCTACACCTTC
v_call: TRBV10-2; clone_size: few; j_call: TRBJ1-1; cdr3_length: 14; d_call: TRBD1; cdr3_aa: CASITGTVNTEAFF; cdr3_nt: TGCGCCAGCATTACCGGGACAGTGAACACTGAAGCTTTCTTT
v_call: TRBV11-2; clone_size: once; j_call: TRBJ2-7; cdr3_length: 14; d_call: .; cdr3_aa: CASSPDSLAYEQYF; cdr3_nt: TGTGCCAGCAGCCCAGACTCCCTGGCCTACGAGCAGTACTTC
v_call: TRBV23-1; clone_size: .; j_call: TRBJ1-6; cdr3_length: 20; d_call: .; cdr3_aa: CADSPQAFGLLAPYNSPLHF; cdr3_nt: TGCGCCGACAGCCCCCAGGCCTTCGGTTTACTTGCCCCCTATAATTCACCCCTCCACTTT
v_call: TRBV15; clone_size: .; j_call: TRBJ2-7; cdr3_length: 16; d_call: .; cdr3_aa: CATRGTRGAVGYEQYF; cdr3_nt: TGTGCCACCAGAGGGACTCGAGGGGCGGTAGGGTACGAGCAGTACTTC
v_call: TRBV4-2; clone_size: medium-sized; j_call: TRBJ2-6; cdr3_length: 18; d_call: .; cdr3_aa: CASSPSAGALSGANVLTF; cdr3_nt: TGTGCCAGCAGCCCATCCGCGGGGGCCCTCTCTGGGGCCAACGTCCTGACTTTC
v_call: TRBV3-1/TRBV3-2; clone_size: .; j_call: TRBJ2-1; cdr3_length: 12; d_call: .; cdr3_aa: CASSHQNNEQFF; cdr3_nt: TGTGCCAGCAGCCACCAGAACAATGAGCAGTTCTTC
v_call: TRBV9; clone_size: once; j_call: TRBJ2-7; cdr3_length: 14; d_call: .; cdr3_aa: CASSVGGGKYEQYF; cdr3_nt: TGTGCCAGCAGCGTAGGAGGAGGGAAATACGAGCAGTACTTC
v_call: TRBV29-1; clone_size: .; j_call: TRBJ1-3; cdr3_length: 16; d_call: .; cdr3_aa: CSVEAGSLPSGNTIYF; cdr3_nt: TGCAGCGTTGAAGCCGGGTCGCTACCCTCTGGAAACACCATATATTTT
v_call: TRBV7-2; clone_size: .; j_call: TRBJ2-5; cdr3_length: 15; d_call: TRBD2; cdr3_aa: CASSLGLAGQETQYF; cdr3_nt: TGTGCCAGCAGCTTAGGACTAGCGGGACAAGAGACCCAGTACTTC
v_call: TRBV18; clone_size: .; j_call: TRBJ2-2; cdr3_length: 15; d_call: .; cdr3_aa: CASSLREANTGELFF; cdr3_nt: TGTGCCAGCTCCTTGAGGGAGGCAAACACCGGGGAGCTGTTTTTT
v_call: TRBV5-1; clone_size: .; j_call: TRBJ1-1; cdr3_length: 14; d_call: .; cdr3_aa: CASSLGGRNTEAFF; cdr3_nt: TGCGCCAGCAGCTTGGGGGGCCGGAACACTGAAGCTTTCTTT
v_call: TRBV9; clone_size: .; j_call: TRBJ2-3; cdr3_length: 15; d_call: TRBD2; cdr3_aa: CASSLTSGRTDTQYF; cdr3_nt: TGTGCCAGCAGTTTGACTAGCGGCCGCACAGATACGCAGTATTTT
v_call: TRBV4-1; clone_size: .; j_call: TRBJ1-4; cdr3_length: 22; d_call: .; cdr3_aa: CASSQELGAGVKRRATNEKLFF; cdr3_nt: TGCGCCAGCAGCCAAGAACTCGGGGCAGGGGTTAAGAGACGAGCAACTAATGAAAAACTGTTTTTT
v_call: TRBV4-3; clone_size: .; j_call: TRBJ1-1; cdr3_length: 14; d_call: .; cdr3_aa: CASSPLGANTEAFF; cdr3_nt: TGCGCCAGCAGCCCTTTGGGGGCCAACACTGAAGCTTTCTTT
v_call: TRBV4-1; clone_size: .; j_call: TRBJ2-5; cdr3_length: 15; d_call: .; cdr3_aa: CASSQDPREQETQYF; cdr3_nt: TGCGCCAGCAGCCAAGATCCGAGGGAACAAGAGACCCAGTACTTC
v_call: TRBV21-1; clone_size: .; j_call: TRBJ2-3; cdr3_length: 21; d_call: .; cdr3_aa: CASSTSPGQGARRRDTDTQYF; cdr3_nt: TGTGCCAGCAGCACAAGTCCGGGACAGGGGGCGCGTCGGAGAGACACAGATACGCAGTATTTT
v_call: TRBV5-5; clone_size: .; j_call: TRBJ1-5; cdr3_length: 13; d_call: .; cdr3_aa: CASSLSGDQPQHF; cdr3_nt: TGTGCCAGCAGCTTATCCGGGGATCAGCCCCAGCATTTT
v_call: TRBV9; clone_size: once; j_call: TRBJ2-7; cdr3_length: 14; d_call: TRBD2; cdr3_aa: CASSRRLASYEQYF; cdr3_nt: TGTGCCAGCAGCCGACGACTAGCTTCCTACGAGCAGTACTTC
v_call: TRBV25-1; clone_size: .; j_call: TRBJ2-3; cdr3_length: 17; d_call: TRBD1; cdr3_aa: CASSASHTGARTDTQYF; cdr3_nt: TGTGCCAGCAGTGCAAGCCACACAGGGGCTCGGACAGATACGCAGTATTTT
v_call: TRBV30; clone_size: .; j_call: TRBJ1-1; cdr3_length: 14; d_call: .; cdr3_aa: CAWIRARGNTEAFF; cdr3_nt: TGTGCCTGGATACGGGCCAGGGGAAACACTGAAGCTTTCTTT
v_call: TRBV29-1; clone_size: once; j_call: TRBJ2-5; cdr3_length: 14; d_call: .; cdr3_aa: CSVEGGFRRETQYF; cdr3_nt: TGCAGCGTTGAGGGGGGATTTAGGCGAGAGACCCAGTACTTC
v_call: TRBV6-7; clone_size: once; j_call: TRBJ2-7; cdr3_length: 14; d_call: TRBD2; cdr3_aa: CASSPRGGVYEQYF; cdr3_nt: TGTGCCAGCAGCCCGCGGGGGGGGGTCTACGAGCAGTACTTC
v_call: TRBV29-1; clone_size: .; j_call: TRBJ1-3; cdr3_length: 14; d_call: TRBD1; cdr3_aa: CSVAADRVGNTIYF; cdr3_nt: TGCAGCGTTGCCGCTGACAGGGTTGGAAACACCATATATTTT
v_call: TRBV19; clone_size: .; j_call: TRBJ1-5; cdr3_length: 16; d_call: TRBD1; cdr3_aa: CASSVRQGRQGQPQHF; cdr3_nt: TGTGCCAGTAGTGTACGACAGGGGAGGCAGGGTCAGCCCCAGCATTTT
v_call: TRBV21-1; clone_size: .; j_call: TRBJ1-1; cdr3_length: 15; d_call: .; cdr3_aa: CASTPKRTMNTEAFF; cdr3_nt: TGTGCCAGCACCCCGAAGAGAACCATGAACACTGAAGCTTTCTTT